What follows are 15 T cell receptor beta chains derived from one specimen sequenced in a study of T cell responses to AZD1222 COVID-19 vaccine. Produced via immunoSEQ multiplex PCR; TCRdb's table is partial and in-frame only. The table shows 120,000 to 150,000 clones, with around nine tenths occurring only once. The starting material was peripheral blood, obtained 28 days after the second AZD1222 dose. All receptors derive from an adult who received the AZD1222 COVID-19 vaccine.

V gene TRBV5-1 combines with J gene TRBJ2-1, with 8 bases aligning to TRBD2. Germline loops: CDR1 SGHRS, CDR2 YFSETQ. The junction had 3 bases not matched to a gene; V was cut back by 0 bases and J by 4 bases. This CDR3 spans 15 amino acids. This chain's CDR3 is CASSLATSGYNEQFF. The DNA for the CDR3 is TGCGCCAGCAGCTTGGCCACTAGCGGATACAATGAGCAGTTCTTC.

V and J are TRBV4-1 and TRBJ2-7; D possibly matches TRBD1 or TRBD2 (6 bases each). The germline V gene encodes CDR1 MGHRA and CDR2 YSYEKL. Trimming stripped 6 bases from V and 2 bases from J, with 17 bases between. The CDR3 consists of 15 residues. In DNA, the CDR3 is TGCGCCAGCAGGGAGGGTGGGGACAAAACCTACGAGCAGTACTTC. This codes for CASREGGDKTYEQYF.

This chain connects TRBV5-6 to TRBJ1-2; TRBD1 aligns across 7 bases. This CDR3 has 17 amino acids. Germline CDR1 SGHDT, CDR2 YYEEEE. The ends lost 0 bases at V and 4 bases at J; junction bases unmatched: 12. The CDR3 region is CASSLAGQVILGYGYTF. The CDR3 nucleotides read TGTGCCAGCAGCTTGGCCGGACAGGTCATACTTGGCTATGGCTACACCTTC.

J is TRBJ2-7 and V is TRBV6-5, with TRBD1 as a possible D gene (5 bases). Trimming took 2 bases from V and 4 from J, leaving 15 bases between them. The CDR3 sequence is 15 residues long. CDR1 and CDR2 (germline): MNHEY, SVGAGI. CDR3 sequence: CASSYRTPKTYEQYF. The CDR3 nucleotides are TGTGCCAGCAGTTACCGGACACCCAAAACGTACGAGCAGTACTTC.

The V gene is TRBV5-5, the J gene TRBJ2-5, with TRBD2 matching over 10 bases. The CDR3 is 17 residues long. Germline V gene sequence: CDR1 SGHKS, CDR2 YYEKEE (reference sequence). Germline trimming cut 1 base from V and 6 bases from J; bases unmatched to any gene: 12. In DNA, the CDR3 is TGTGCCAGCAGCTTGCGGTCTTCTAGCGGGAGTATTCAGACCCAGTACTTC. The encoded protein is CASSLRSSSGSIQTQYF.

The CDR3 bases are TGTGCCAGCAGCGTCAGGGGCGTAGGTGAAAAACTGTTTTTT. Its translation: CASSVRGVGEKLFF. This chain uses TRBV5-6 with TRBJ1-4; D possibly corresponds to TRBD1 (6 bases). Looked up from germline, CDR1 is SGHDT and CDR2 is YYEEEE. V lost 4 bases and J 7 bases, leaving 14 bases between the germline ends. The length of the CDR3 is 14 residues.

The chain links TRBV12-3 or TRBV12-4 to TRBJ1-2; weak D call: TRBD1 (6 bases). The CDR3 length is 13 residues. Trimming removed 5 bases at V and 8 bases at J, with 15 bases between. The CDR3 spells CASSATGLGGYTF. The CDR3 bases are TGTGCCAGCAGTGCGACAGGTCTGGGCGGCTACACCTTC.

This clone was counted a single time. The chain recombines TRBV7-3 with TRBJ2-6; D not certain. The V gene lost 3 bases and the J gene lost 2 bases, with 8 bases spanning the gap. Looked up from germline, CDR1 is SGHTA and CDR2 is FQGTGA. The CDR3 runs 15 residues. This chain's CDR3 is CASSFMGAGANVLTF. Written as DNA, the CDR3 is TGTGCCAGCAGCTTTATGGGCGCTGGGGCCAACGTCCTGACTTTC.

The gene calls are TRBV29-1 and TRBJ1-2; D is possibly TRBD1 (6 bases). Between the trimmed V and J ends, which lost 0 bases and 5 bases, there was a span of 10 bases. This CDR3 comprises 13 residues. CDR1 is SQVTM, CDR2 ANQGSEA, per germline. The CDR3 sequence is CSVEEPRGYGYTF. CDR3 nucleotides: TGCAGCGTTGAAGAACCCAGGGGTTATGGCTACACCTTC.

The chain combines TRBV9 with TRBJ2-7; no definite D call. V was shortened by 0 bases and J by 2 bases, with 6 bases between the two germline ends. Germline loops: CDR1 SGDLS, CDR2 YYNGEE. The CDR3 covers 13 residues. The CDR3 reads CASSVGSTYEQYF. DNA of the CDR3: TGTGCCAGCAGCGTAGGGTCTACCTACGAGCAGTACTTC.

The count of this clone is one. The chain has TRBV10-3 and TRBJ2-1; 8 bases agree with TRBD1. J gave up 5 bases and V 6 bases, and 9 bases lay outside the gene matches. The CDR3 is 15 residues long. Per germline, CDR1 ENHRY and CDR2 SYGVKD. DNA for the CDR3: TGTGCCATCAGCTCAGGACAGGGAAGCGACAATGAGCAGTTCTTC. It yields the protein CAISSGQGSDNEQFF.

V gene TRBV6-2 or TRBV6-3 combines with J gene TRBJ1-1, with D hard to call. Trimming took off 6 bases at V and 1 base at J, with 12 bases between the two ends. Germline V gene data show CDR1 as MNHEY and CDR2 as SVGEGT. The CDR3 is 14 residues long. The CDR3 DNA is TGTGCCAGCAGCTTTGGACTTCCGAACACTGAAGCTTTCTTT. As protein: CASSFGLPNTEAFF.

V usage is TRBV21-1 and J usage is TRBJ2-7; the table assigns TRBD1, which was not confirmed against the DNA. TRBV21-1 constitutes a pseudogene. This CDR3 is built from 14 residues. CDR3 region: CASSRRDRSYEQYF. In DNA, the CDR3 is TGTGCCAGCAGCAGACGGGACAGATCCTACGAGCAGTACTTC.

The J gene is TRBJ2-1, the V gene TRBV7-9, with 7 bases fitting TRBD1. V shed 6 bases and J 7 bases; nucleotides not matched to a gene: 9. The CDR3 extends over 14 amino acids. Germline V gene sequence: CDR1 SEHNR, CDR2 FQNEAQ (reference sequence). The chain's CDR3 is CASRTDRLWNEQFF. CDR3 DNA: TGTGCCAGCAGGACGGACAGGCTCTGGAATGAGCAGTTCTTC.

This chain uses TRBV14 with TRBJ2-7; 7 nucleotides agree with TRBD2. Trimming cost V 4 bases and J 2 bases; bases outside gene matches: 5. There are 14 residues in the CDR3. Germline V gene lookup returns CDR1 SGHDN and CDR2 FVKESK. The CDR3 is CASSPPGGPYEQYF. The CDR3 DNA follows: TGTGCCAGCAGCCCGCCGGGGGGACCCTACGAGCAGTACTTC.